The present entry profiles one T cell receptor (beta chain) with its context. The sample belongs to a study of T-cell reconstitution after alpha-beta-depleted transplantation in children. V gave up 1 base and J gave up 0 bases, with 16 bases separating them. Germline V lookup: CDR1 LGHNA, CDR2 YNFKEQ. The CDR3 consists of 18 residues. Preparing the TCRbeta library involved the use of unique molecular identifiers. TCRdb ran MiXCR on the PCR reads and lists one entry per CDR3 protein. Of about a million distinct CDR3 sequences listed, roughly 29% are singletons. The sequence was collected from a boy under three years old who had a stem cell transplant for SCID, so the T cells may come from the graft donor. Here the sequenced sample was PBMCs, mostly from graft donor cells, taken 360 days after TCRalphabeta/CD19-depleted stem cell transplant. The chain combines TRBV4-2 with TRBJ2-4; TRBD2 is a possible D gene (5 bases). This CDR3 is CASSQGGTPGVAKNIQYF. CDR3 DNA: TGTGCCAGCAGCCAAGGAGGAACACCCGGGGTAGCCAAAAACATTCAGTACTTC.